This TCR beta chain was sequenced during a study of T cell responses to AZD1222 COVID-19 vaccine. Study-wide results and caveats: Nearly half of spike-specific TCRs reportedly target unmutated variant regions. Spike-specific TCR breadth and depth rose after two AZD1222 doses. Only a handful of individuals given AZD1222 were seropositive at baseline. Along spike, vaccine-associated CD4 TCRs were found throughout, with dominance at 160-218 and 743-854.

Worth noting for this clone: The antigen is not known.

The assay was immunoSEQ multiplex PCR, and TCRdb's table has in-frame clones only and misses some. The table shows more than 85,000 clones, with about 86% occurring only once. The sequence was obtained from an adult in good health. The sample in question was peripheral blood, obtained on day 0 of AZD1222 vaccination.

The CDR3 DNA sequence: TGTGCCAGCAGTCCGGGACATGCGAACACTGAAGCTTTCTTT. Translated: CASSPGHANTEAFF. The rearrangement joins TRBV7-3 to TRBJ1-1; tentative D call: TRBD1 (6 bases). Germline lookup yields CDR1 SGHTA and CDR2 FQGTGA. The CDR3 runs to 14 residues. V was shortened by 6 bases and J by 1 base, with 12 bases between the two germline ends.